Described below is a single TCR beta chain sequence and its context. Profiling relied on immunoSEQ multiplex PCR, and the TCRdb table lists in-frame clones only, not all of them. The sample consists of 300,000 or so clones, approximately 90% of them appearing once. This entry belongs to a study of blood T cell repertoires in COVID-19. CDR3 length equals 15 residues. J lost 4 bases, V lost 6 bases, and 6 bases had no gene match. The V gene's germline CDR1 is MNHEY and CDR2 SMNVEV (reference sequence). Sequenced material: peripheral blood. The V call is TRBV27, the J call TRBJ2-2, with 9 nucleotides matching TRBD1. The origin of this receptor is a middle-aged woman with acute or convalescent COVID-19. The chain's CDR3 is CASSWTGAGTGELFF. CDR3 bases: TGTGCCAGCAGCTGGACAGGGGCGGGCACCGGGGAGCTGTTTTTT.